This T cell receptor beta chain was observed in a study of T cells after yellow fever vaccination. V was pared by 4 bases and J by 8 bases, with 2 bases of the junction left unmatched. The germline gives CDR1 SQVTM, CDR2 ANQGSEA. CDR3 length: 13 amino acids. MiXCR, run by TCRdb on the 5' RACE reads, gives a single entry per CDR3 protein. The repertoire holds 110,000 to 150,000 distinct CDR3 sequences, with about 6.2% as singletons. Study outcomes and limitations: Clonotypes found in both CD4 and CD8 compartments made up a small share.

This clonotype appeared many times. Its antigen is not known. The source material was CD4+ T cells sorted from PBMCs, sampled 10 days after the yellow fever booster vaccination. This clonotype was sampled from a young man who received the YFV17D yellow fever vaccine. The V and J genes are TRBV29-1 and TRBJ1-6; 10 bases fit TRBD1. In DNA, the CDR3 is TGCAGCGTTGGACAGGGGGCGGATTCACCCCTCCACTTT. Its translation: CSVGQGADSPLHF.